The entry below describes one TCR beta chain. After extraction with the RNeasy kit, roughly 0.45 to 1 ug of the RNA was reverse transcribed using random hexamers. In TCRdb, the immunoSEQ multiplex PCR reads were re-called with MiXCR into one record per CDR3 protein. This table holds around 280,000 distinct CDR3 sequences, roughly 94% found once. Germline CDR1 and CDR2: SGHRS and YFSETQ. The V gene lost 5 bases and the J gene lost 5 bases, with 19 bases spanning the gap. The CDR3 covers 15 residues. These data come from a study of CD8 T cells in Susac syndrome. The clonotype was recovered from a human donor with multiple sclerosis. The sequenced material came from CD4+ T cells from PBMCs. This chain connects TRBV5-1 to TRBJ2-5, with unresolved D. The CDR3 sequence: CASRWIHFTGETQYF. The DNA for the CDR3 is TGCGCCAGCAGGTGGATTCATTTCACCGGGGAGACCCAGTACTTC.